The clone carrying this T cell receptor beta chain was counted at least ten times. Its antigen is as yet unknown. This entry belongs to a study of molecular identifiers for immune sequencing clone quantification. Study-wide points: Jurkat TCR RNA spiked in from one cell reportedly remained identifiable amid 850,000 to 1,000,000 naive cells.

TCRdb itself ran the PCR reads through MiXCR, one entry per CDR3 protein. Of approximately 590,000 distinct CDR3 sequences in the sample, approximately 24% are singletons; the top ten hold 0.6% to 0.9%. This CDR3 contains 14 residues. CDR1 is SNHLY and CDR2 is FYNNEI in the germline V gene. The V end was cut by 6 bases, the J end by 9 bases, with 19 bases between. V usage is TRBV2 and J usage is TRBJ2-3; D ambiguous. Sequencing used naive CD8+ T cells from blood, with Jurkat cell RNA spiked in. The subset here: FACS-sorted CD8+CD4-CCR7+CD45RA+ naive T cells. This sequence originates from a human donor in good health. Some libraries in this study had Jurkat cell RNA spiked in. The CDR3 DNA reads TGTGCCAGCAGCCCCAGCGCTCTTGGTGTGACGCAGTATTTT. Protein sequence: CASSPSALGVTQYF.